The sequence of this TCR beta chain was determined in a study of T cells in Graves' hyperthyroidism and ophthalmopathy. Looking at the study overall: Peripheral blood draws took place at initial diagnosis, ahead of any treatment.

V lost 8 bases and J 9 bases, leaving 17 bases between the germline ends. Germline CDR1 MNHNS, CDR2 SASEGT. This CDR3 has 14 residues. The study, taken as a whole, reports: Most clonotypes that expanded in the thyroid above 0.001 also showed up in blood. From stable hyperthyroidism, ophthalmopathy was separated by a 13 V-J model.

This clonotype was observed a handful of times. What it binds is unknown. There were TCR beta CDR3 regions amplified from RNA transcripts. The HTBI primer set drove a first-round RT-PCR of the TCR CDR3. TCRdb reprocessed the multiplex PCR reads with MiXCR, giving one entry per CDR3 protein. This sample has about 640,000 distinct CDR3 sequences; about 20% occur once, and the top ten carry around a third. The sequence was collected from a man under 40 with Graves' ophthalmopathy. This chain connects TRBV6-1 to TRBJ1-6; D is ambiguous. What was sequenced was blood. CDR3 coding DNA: TGTGCCAGCTCATATAGACAATCCGGTTCACCCCTCCACTTT. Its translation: CASSYRQSGSPLHF.